This T cell receptor (beta chain) was sequenced for a study of control samples from healthy donors and cancer patients. Repertoires were generated with immunoSEQ multiplex PCR, while TCRdb's copy carries only in-frame clones and drops some. The sample has about 110,000 clones, 91% seen once. This CDR3 comprises 14 residues. Germline V gene data show CDR1 as LGHNT and CDR2 as FRNRAP. The V end was cut by 4 bases, the J end by 7 bases, with 13 bases between. This TCR was sampled from a woman younger than 35 in good health. Sequencing used blood. V is TRBV12-5 and J is TRBJ1-4, with a weak D call TRBD1 (6 bases). CDR3 protein: CASGSGQSSEKLFF. The CDR3 DNA is TGTGCTAGTGGTTCCGGACAGAGCTCTGAAAAACTGTTTTTT.